The TCR beta chain described here comes from a study of identical twins (TCRdb year 2016). About the study as a whole: To test whether fetal clonotypes persist, the study used deep sequencing on TCR alpha and beta repertoires from monozygotic twins, unrelated adults of various ages, and cord blood. To rule out contamination, the twin experiments were replicated at different times with different library preparation protocols. Broad study findings and their caveats: Invariant T cells such as MAIT and iNKT could partly confound zero-insertion analyses, although diverse VJ usage argued against such confounding for most clonotypes. Compared with coincidental sharing between unrelated individuals, an excess of low generation-probability sequences was observed among out-of-frame TCR alpha sequences shared between twins. Abundant cord blood beta clonotypes carried fewer insertions; young adult naive repertoires showed a weaker similar trend, while memory repertoires showed none. Out-of-frame TCR alpha sharing in monozygotic twins was systematically underestimated by recombination models, whereas sharing between unrelated individuals was in agreement with the recombination models. Because the same donors could not be followed over many years, conclusions were based on cross-sectional statistical analysis. A weaker excess of twin sharing was found in beta out-of-frame sequences because the signal-to-noise ratio was lowered by fewer shared sequences.

Every donor in the study was a healthy Caucasian. The twin cohort consisted of three pairs of female monozygotic twins, all aged 18 to 29 years. Positive isolation kits from Invitrogen were used to isolate CD4+ and CD8+ T cell populations. Note on this clonotype: The antigen this receptor binds is unknown. Base qualities are not recorded, but no much larger clone differs from it by a single base.

Library method: 5' RACE. Sequenced on an Illumina HiSeq 2000. Template switching added a universal primer binding site, and the final cDNA carried a unique molecular identifier that allowed TCR cDNA molecules to be counted accurately. Specific primers in the conserved constant-segment region were used to synthesize first-strand cDNA for the TCR alpha and beta chains. To control for contamination, every cDNA library carried two barcodes: a SMART-Mk sample barcode plus Illumina barcodes. TruSeq adapter sequences, together with Illumina sample barcodes, were added in two successive PCR steps. The TCR alpha and beta cDNA libraries were sequenced on the Illumina HiSeq platform using custom primers. The paper's data handling went like this. MiGEC was used to process raw reads and extract unique molecular identifiers, and MiXCR was used to find CDR3 positions. Recombination models were inferred per individual with the repgenHMM and IGoR tools using an EM algorithm. The analysis of shared clonotypes was done with the tcR package in R, with sharing normalized by the product of cloneset sizes. To study raw recombination free of thymic and clonal selection effects, out-of-frame nonproductive sequences were analyzed. The public reads were reanalyzed by TCRdb: fastp trimming at Q25, MiXCR alignment, in-frame beta chains only. A single entry per CDR3 protein holds the most common genes and DNA from its merged rows. These V and J calls are TCRdb output, not the study's own analysis. In all, the sample holds around 510,000 distinct CDR3 sequences, and roughly an eighth of those were seen once. The ten largest clonotypes hold about 1% of the sample.

Sequences KGHDR (CDR1) and SFDVKD (CDR2) are obtained from the germline V gene. The germline V end is reduced by 0 bases and the J end by 8 bases; junction bases left unmatched: 15. Taken from cysteine to phenylalanine, the CDR3 has 19 residues. Only the CDR3 region is kept as DNA, spanning 57 bases read in frame from base 1. Another study also made use of these data, one on yellow fever vaccine responses in identical twins. The second paper further reports: According to the authors, in identical twins the way T cells responded to vaccination appeared partly convergent and partly personalized. The study precisely tracked vaccine-responding T cell clones in identical twins.

The sequence came from a woman aged 18-30 years in good health. The sequenced material came from CD4+ T cells sorted from blood. This chain joins TRBV24-1 to TRBJ2-1, with TRBD2 identical over 10 junction bases. The CDR3 here reads CATSDLTVKASGGFDEQFF. The sequence in DNA is TGTGCCACCAGTGATTTGACCGTTAAAGCTAGCGGGGGATTCGATGAGCAGTTCTTC.